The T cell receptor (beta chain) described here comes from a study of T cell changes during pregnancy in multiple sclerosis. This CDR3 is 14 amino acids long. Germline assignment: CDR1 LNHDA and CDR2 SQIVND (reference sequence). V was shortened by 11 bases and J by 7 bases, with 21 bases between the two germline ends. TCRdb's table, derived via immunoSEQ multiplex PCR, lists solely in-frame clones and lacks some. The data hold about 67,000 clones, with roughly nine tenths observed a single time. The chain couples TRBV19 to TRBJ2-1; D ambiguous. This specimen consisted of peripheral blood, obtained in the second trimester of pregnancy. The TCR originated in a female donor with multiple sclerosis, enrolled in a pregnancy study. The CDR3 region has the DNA TGTGCCTCCTCCCCCCCAGGTTTCGTGAATGAGCAGTTCTTC. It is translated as CASSPPGFVNEQFF.